This entry lists 12 T cell receptor beta chains sequenced from one sample in a study of CD8+ T cells in alopecia areata. cDNA reverse transcribed from extracted RNA served as the sequencing template. Here immunoSEQ multiplex PCR was the method, and the copy in TCRdb shows in-frame clones only, minus some. The data contain around 140,000 clones, more than 40% of them singletons. This specimen consisted of CD8+ T cells sorted from blood, obtained at week 0. The receptors stem from a human donor with alopecia areata.

The genes are TRBV30 and TRBJ2-5; D is possibly TRBD1 or TRBD2 (5 bases each). V lost 5 bases, J lost 5 bases, and 15 bases lay in between. CDR1 is GTSNPN and CDR2 is SVGIG in the germline V gene (reference sequence). The CDR3 sequence is 13 residues long. The CDR3 bases are TGTGCCTGGGACCAGGGAGATGGGGAGACCCAGTACTTC. It translates to CAWDQGDGETQYF.

This clone was seen a few times. The chain joins TRBV5-6 to TRBJ2-2, with D perhaps TRBD2 (6 bases). Germline V lookup: CDR1 SGHDT, CDR2 YYEEEE. Trimming removed 6 bases from V and 5 bases from J, with 20 bases in between. CDR3 length: 16 amino acids. The CDR3: CASTSISIAGTGELFF. CDR3 DNA: TGTGCCAGCACCTCAATTTCCATCGCGGGGACCGGGGAGCTGTTTTTT.

This chain links TRBV29-1 with TRBJ2-7, with a tentative D call TRBD1 (6 bases). V lost 1 base and J 2 bases, leaving 15 bases between the germline ends. CDR1 is SQVTM, CDR2 ANQGSEA, per germline. The CDR3 covers 15 residues. The CDR3 region is CSVEGNRDSAYEQYF. The CDR3 DNA is TGCAGCGTTGAAGGCAACAGGGATTCGGCCTACGAGCAGTACTTC.

The CDR3 protein is CASSGGGDTHGDTQYF. The CDR3 region has the DNA TGTGCCAGCAGTGGGGGAGGGGACACACACGGAGATACGCAGTATTTT. This sequence joins TRBV25-1 and TRBJ2-3; D is possibly TRBD2 (7 bases). V was pared by 4 bases and J by 5 bases, with 19 bases between. Germline CDR1 is MGHDK and CDR2 is SYGVNS. The CDR3 extends over 16 amino acids.

The chain has TRBV5-1 and TRBJ2-6; D gene uncertain. The CDR3 runs to 15 residues. Trimming left V 3 bases short and J 3 bases short, with 10 bases between. Germline assignment: CDR1 SGHRS and CDR2 YFSETQ. The CDR3 DNA is TGCGCCAGCAGCTACCGATCCGTTGGGGCCAACGTCCTGACTTTC. Its translation is CASSYRSVGANVLTF.

The CDR3 region is CSVEDGYTGELFF. As DNA, the CDR3 is TGCAGCGTTGAGGACGGGTACACCGGGGAGCTGTTTTTT. J is TRBJ2-2 and V is TRBV29-1; D is unclear. CDR3 length equals 13 residues. CDR1 is SQVTM, CDR2 ANQGSEA, per germline. V was clipped by 3 bases and J by 3 bases, with 8 bases between them.

This clone has a handful of counts. The DNA for the CDR3 is TGTGCCAGTAGTATAGATTGGGAATCACCCCTCCACTTT. Protein product: CASSIDWESPLHF. The chain couples TRBV19 to TRBJ1-6; D unclear. The CDR3 contains 13 residues. Between the trimmed V and J ends, which lost 0 bases and 10 bases, there was a span of 7 bases. Germline V gives CDR1 LNHDA, CDR2 SQIVND (reference sequence).

The chain carries TRBV23-1 and TRBJ2-2; D possibly corresponds to TRBD2 (6 bases). Being an ORF, TRBV23-1 has a function that is uncertain. The CDR3 extends over 16 amino acids. V was shortened by 2 bases and J by 6 bases, with 16 bases between the two germline ends. The CDR3 DNA sequence: TGCGCCAGCAGTCAAGAGCGGGCAGGCGAGGCCGGGGAGCTGTTTTTT. Translated: CASSQERAGEAGELFF.

This clone was recorded only once. The chain employs TRBV6-5 and TRBJ2-1, with D maybe TRBD2 (5 bases). Per the germline V gene, CDR1 is MNHEY and CDR2 is SVGAGI. This CDR3 has 14 amino acids. Trimming stripped 4 bases from V and 6 bases from J, with 13 bases between. The CDR3 here is CASSSQEAGNEQFF. The CDR3 DNA is TGTGCCAGCAGTTCTCAGGAGGCCGGCAATGAGCAGTTCTTC.

The chain carries TRBV27 and TRBJ1-2; weak D call: TRBD1 (6 bases). Trimming pared 4 bases from V and 6 bases from J, leaving 15 bases between. CDR1 and CDR2 from the germline V gene are MNHEY and SMNVEV (reference sequence). The CDR3 has 14 residues. The CDR3 nucleotides read TGTGCCAGCAGTTCAATTGGGGGCCGGGATGGCTACACCTTC. It encodes CASSSIGGRDGYTF.

The V gene is TRBV5-6, the J gene TRBJ2-7, with 9 bases lining up with TRBD1. V lost 3 bases, J lost 3 bases, and 4 bases stayed unmatched. CDR3 length: 14 amino acids. Per the germline V gene, CDR1 is SGHDT and CDR2 is YYEEEE. CDR3 protein: CASSWGTGIYEQYF. DNA for the CDR3: TGTGCCAGCAGCTGGGGGACAGGGATCTACGAGCAGTACTTC.

This clone has a handful of counts. V is TRBV6-6 and J is TRBJ2-7, with TRBD2 matching 8 bases. The CDR3 length is 14 residues. V dropped 10 bases and J dropped 3; count of bases not matched to a gene: 11. Per the germline V gene, CDR1 is MNHNY and CDR2 is SVGAGI (reference sequence). CDR3 loop: CATTGGGAGYEQYF. DNA of the CDR3: TGTGCCACCACGGGGGGGGGCGCAGGCTACGAGCAGTACTTC.